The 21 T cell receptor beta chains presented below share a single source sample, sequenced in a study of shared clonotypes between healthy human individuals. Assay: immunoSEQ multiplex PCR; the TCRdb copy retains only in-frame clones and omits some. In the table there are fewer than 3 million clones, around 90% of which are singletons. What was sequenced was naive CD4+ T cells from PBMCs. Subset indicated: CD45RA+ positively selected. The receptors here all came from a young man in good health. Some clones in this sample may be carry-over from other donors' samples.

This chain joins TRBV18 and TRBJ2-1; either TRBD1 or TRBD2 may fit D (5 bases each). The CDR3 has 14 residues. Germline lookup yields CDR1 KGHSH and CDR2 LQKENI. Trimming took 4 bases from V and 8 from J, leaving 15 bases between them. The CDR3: CASSLPGSGYEQFF. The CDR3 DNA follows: TGTGCCAGCTCACTCCCAGGGAGCGGTTATGAGCAGTTCTTC. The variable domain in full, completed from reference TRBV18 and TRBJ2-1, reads NAGVMQNPRHLVRRRGQEARLRCSPMKGHSHVYWYRQLPEEGLKFMVYLQKENIIDESGMPKERFSAEFPKEGPSILRIQQVVRGDSAAYFCASSLPGSGYEQFFGPGTRLTVL.

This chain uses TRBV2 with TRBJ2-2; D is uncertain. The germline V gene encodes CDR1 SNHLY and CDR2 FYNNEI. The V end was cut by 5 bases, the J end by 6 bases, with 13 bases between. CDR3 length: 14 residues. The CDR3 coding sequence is TGTGCCAGCAGTTCTATTGTGTTCGCCGGGGAGCTGTTTTTT. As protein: CASSSIVFAGELFF. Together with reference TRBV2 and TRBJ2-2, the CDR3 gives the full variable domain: EPEVTQTPSHQVTQMGQEVILRCVPISNHLYFYWYRQILGQKVEFLVSFYNNEISEKSEIFDDQFSVERPDGSNFTLKIRSTKLEDSAMYFCASSSIVFAGELFFGEGSRLTVL.

Written as DNA, the CDR3 is TGTGCCACCAGCAGAGATCACGGGAACTCTGGAAACACCATATATTTT. Its protein is CATSRDHGNSGNTIYF. The chain couples TRBV15 to TRBJ1-3; no definite D call. The CDR3 has 16 amino acids. In germline, CDR1 is LNHNV, CDR2 YYDKDF (reference sequence). V lost 0 bases to trimming and J lost 0 bases, with 9 bases between them.

The CDR3 sequence is CASSQVGGLNTEAFF. DNA for the CDR3: TGCGCCAGCAGCCAAGTAGGGGGTCTCAACACTGAAGCTTTCTTT. The chain has TRBV4-1 and TRBJ1-1; maybe TRBD1 (6 bases). Germline V lookup: CDR1 MGHRA, CDR2 YSYEKL. This CDR3 has 15 residues. The V end was cut by 1 base, the J end by 2 bases, with 11 bases between.

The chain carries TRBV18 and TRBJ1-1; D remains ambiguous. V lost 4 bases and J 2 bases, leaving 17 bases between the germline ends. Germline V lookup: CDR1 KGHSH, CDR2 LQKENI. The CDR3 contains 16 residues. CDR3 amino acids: CASSQNAQNLNTEAFF. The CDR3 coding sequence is TGTGCCAGCTCACAGAACGCCCAAAACTTAAACACTGAAGCTTTCTTT.

Here the CDR3 reads CASSEIRTSDYSEQYF. CDR3 nucleotide sequence: TGCGCCAGCAGTGAGATAAGGACTAGCGATTATAGCGAGCAGTACTTC. The J gene is TRBJ2-7, the V gene TRBV10-2, with 9 bases lining up with TRBD2. Trimming at V came to 2 bases and at J to 6 bases, leaving 11 bases not matched to a gene. The CDR3 is 16 residues long. Germline V gene data show CDR1 as WSHSY and CDR2 as SAAADI.

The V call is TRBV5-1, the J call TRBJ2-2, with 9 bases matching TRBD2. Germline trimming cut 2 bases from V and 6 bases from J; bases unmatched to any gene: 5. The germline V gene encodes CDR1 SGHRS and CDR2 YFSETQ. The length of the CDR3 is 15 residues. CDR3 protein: CASSFSGSGAGELFF. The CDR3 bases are TGCGCCAGCAGCTTTAGCGGGAGTGGGGCCGGGGAGCTGTTTTTT. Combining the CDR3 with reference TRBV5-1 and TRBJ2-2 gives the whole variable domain KAGVTQTPRYLIKTRGQQVTLSCSPISGHRSVSWYQQTPGQGLQFLFEYFSETQRNKGNFPGRFSGRQFSNSRSEMNVSTLELGDSALYLCASSFSGSGAGELFFGEGSRLTVL.

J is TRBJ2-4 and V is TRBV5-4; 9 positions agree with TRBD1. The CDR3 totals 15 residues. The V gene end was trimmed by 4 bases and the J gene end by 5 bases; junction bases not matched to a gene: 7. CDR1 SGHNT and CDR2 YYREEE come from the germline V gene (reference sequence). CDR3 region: CASSLLDRGENIQYF. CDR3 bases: TGTGCCAGCAGCCTCCTGGACAGGGGCGAAAACATTCAGTACTTC.

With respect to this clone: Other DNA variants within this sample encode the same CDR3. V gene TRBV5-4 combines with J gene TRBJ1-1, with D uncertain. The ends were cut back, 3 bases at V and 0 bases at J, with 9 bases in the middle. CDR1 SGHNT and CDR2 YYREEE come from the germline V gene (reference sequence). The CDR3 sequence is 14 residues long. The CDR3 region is CASSSTVMNTEAFF. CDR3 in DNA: TGTGCCAGCAGCTCGACCGTCATGAACACTGAAGCTTTCTTT.

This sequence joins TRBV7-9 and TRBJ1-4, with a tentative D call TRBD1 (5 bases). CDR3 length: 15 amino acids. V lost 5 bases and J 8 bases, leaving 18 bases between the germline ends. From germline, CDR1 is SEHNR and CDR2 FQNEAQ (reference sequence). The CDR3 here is CASSRGDGGEEKLFF. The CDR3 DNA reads TGTGCCAGCAGCAGAGGAGACGGAGGGGAGGAAAAACTGTTTTTT.

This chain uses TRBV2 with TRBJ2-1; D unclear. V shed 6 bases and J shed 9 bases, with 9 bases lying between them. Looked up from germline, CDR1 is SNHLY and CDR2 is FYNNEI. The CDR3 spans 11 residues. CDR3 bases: TGTGCCAGCAGAGAAATCGGTGAGCAGTTCTTC. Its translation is CASREIGEQFF. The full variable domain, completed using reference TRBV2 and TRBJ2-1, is EPEVTQTPSHQVTQMGQEVILRCVPISNHLYFYWYRQILGQKVEFLVSFYNNEISEKSEIFDDQFSVERPDGSNFTLKIRSTKLEDSAMYFCASREIGEQFFGPGTRLTVL.

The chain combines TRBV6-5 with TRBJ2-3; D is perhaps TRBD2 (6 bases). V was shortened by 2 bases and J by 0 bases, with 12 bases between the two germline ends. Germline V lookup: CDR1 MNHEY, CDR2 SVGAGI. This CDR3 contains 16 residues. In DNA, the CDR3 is TGTGCCAGCAGTTACCCCCTGGGGGGAAGCACAGATACGCAGTATTTT. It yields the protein CASSYPLGGSTDTQYF.

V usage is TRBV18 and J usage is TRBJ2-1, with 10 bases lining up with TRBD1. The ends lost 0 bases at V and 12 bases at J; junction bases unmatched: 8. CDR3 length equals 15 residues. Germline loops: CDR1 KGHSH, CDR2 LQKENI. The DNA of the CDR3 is TGTGCCAGCTCACCACCGGGGACAGGGGTCACGGGGCAGTTCTTC. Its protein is CASSPPGTGVTGQFF.

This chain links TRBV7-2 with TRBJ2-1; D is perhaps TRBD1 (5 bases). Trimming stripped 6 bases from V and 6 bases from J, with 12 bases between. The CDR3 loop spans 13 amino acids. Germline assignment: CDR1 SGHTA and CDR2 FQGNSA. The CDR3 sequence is CASRSDSLNEQFF. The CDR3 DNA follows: TGTGCCAGCAGGTCCGACAGCCTCAATGAGCAGTTCTTC.

The CDR3 here is CASSLIRYEQYF. The CDR3 DNA is TGTGCCAGCAGCTTAATACGCTACGAGCAGTACTTC. The chain is built from TRBV7-2 and TRBJ2-7, with D uncertain. The V and J ends lost 2 bases and 3 bases respectively, with 5 bases between them. Germline loops: CDR1 SGHTA, CDR2 FQGNSA. This CDR3 has 12 residues.

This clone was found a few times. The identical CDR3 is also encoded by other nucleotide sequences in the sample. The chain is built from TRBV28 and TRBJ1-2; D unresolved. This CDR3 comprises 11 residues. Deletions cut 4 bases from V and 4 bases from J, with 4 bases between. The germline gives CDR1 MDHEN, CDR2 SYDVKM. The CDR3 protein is CASSSSYGYTF. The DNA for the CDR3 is TGTGCCAGCAGTTCCAGCTATGGCTACACCTTC.

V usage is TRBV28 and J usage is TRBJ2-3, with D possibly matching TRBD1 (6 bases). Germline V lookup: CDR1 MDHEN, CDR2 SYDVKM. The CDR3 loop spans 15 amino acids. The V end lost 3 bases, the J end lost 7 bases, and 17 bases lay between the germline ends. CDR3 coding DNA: TGTGCCAGCAGTTTGATACAGGGATCCGCCCATACGCAGTATTTT. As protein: CASSLIQGSAHTQYF.

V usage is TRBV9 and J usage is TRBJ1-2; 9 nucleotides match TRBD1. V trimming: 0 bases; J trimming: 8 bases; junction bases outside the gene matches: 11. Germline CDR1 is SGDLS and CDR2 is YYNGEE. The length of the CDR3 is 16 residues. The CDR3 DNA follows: TGTGCCAGCAGCGTAGGGACAGGGACAGGGCTAGGCGGCTACACCTTC. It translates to CASSVGTGTGLGGYTF.

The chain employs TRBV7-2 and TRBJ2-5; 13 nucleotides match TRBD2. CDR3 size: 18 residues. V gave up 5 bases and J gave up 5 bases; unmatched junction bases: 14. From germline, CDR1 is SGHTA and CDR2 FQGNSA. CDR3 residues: CASSPPPGTSGVLETQYF. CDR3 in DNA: TGTGCCAGCAGCCCACCACCCGGGACTAGCGGGGTTCTTGAGACCCAGTACTTC.

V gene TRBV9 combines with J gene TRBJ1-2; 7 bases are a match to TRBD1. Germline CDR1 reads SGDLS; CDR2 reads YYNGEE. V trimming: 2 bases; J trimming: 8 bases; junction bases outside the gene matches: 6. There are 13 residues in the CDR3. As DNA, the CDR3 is TGTGCCAGCAGCGTTAAGGACAGGACCGGCTACACCTTC. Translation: CASSVKDRTGYTF.

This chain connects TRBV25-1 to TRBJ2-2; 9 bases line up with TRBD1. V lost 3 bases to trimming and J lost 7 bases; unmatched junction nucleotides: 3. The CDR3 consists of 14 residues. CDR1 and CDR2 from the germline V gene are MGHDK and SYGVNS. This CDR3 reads CASSDRTGDGELFF. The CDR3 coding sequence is TGTGCCAGCAGTGACCGGACAGGGGACGGGGAGCTGTTTTTT.